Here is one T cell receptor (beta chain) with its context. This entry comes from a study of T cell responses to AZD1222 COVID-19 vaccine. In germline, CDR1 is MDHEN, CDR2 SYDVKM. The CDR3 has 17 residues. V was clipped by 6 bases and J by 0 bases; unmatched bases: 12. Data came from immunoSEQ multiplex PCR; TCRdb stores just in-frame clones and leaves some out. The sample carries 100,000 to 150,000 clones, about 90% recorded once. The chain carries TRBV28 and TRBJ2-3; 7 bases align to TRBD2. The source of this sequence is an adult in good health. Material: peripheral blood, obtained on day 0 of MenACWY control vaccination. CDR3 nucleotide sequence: TGTGCCAGCAGGCAAGGGGTAGGGGAGGGCAGCACAGATACGCAGTATTTT. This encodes CASRQGVGEGSTDTQYF.